The 29 T cell receptor beta chains in this list originate from one sample, sequenced in a study of blood T cell repertoires in COVID-19. Clones were sequenced by immunoSEQ multiplex PCR, and TCRdb holds only the in-frame ones, with some missing. The sample contains more than 200,000 clones, about 85% of which appear only once. The material sequenced was peripheral blood. These receptors originate from a woman older than 75 with acute or convalescent COVID-19.

There are a few counts of this clone. J is TRBJ2-5 and V is TRBV9, with D perhaps matching TRBD1 (7 bases). Trimming shortened V by 4 bases and J by 4 bases, and 17 bases separated the two germline ends. In germline, CDR1 is SGDLS, CDR2 YYNGEE. The CDR3 is 15 residues long. The CDR3 coding sequence is TGTGCCAGCAGCCCCTGGCAGGGGGGAGGAGAGACCCAGTACTTC. Its translation is CASSPWQGGGETQYF.

The chain employs TRBV7-6 and TRBJ2-4; D uncertain. CDR1 and CDR2 from the germline V gene are SGHVS and FNYEAQ. V was trimmed by 5 bases and J by 0 bases, leaving 17 bases between them. The CDR3 loop spans 17 amino acids. In DNA, the CDR3 is TGTGCCAGCAGCCTGGCGGCCAGCTCACTAGCCAAAAACATTCAGTACTTC. It translates to CASSLAASSLAKNIQYF.

The chain carries TRBV15 and TRBJ2-7; tentative D call: TRBD1 (6 bases). Trimming shortened V by 7 bases and J by 0 bases, and 10 bases separated the two germline ends. Germline assignment: CDR1 LNHNV and CDR2 YYDKDF (reference sequence). This CDR3 has 13 residues. For the CDR3, the DNA is TGTGCCACCAAAGACAGGAACTCCTACGAGCAGTACTTC. This sequence encodes CATKDRNSYEQYF.

The gene calls are TRBV7-2 and TRBJ1-1; D not resolved. CDR3 length: 14 amino acids. Germline CDR1 SGHTA, CDR2 FQGNSA. V dropped 1 base and J dropped 1 base, with 7 bases sitting between them. CDR3 sequence (DNA): TGTGCCAGCAGCTTAGTTCGGGGGAACACTGAAGCTTTCTTT. It encodes CASSLVRGNTEAFF.

The V gene is TRBV10-3, the J gene TRBJ2-7; D is unresolved. CDR3 size: 12 residues. Trimming left V 6 bases short and J 7 bases short, with 13 bases between. Looked up from germline, CDR1 is ENHRY and CDR2 is SYGVKD. The CDR3 is CAISPLEEEQYF. The CDR3 DNA sequence: TGTGCCATCAGCCCATTAGAGGAGGAGCAGTACTTC.

The V call is TRBV11-2, the J call TRBJ1-1, with D perhaps matching TRBD1 (5 bases). The CDR3 runs 14 residues. Germline CDR1 SGHAT, CDR2 FQNNGV. The V gene lost 3 bases and the J gene lost 4 bases, with 12 bases spanning the gap. The CDR3 sequence: CASSLAGFSTEAFF. DNA for the CDR3: TGTGCCAGCAGCTTGGCAGGGTTTTCCACTGAAGCTTTCTTT.

This clone was seen more than once but under ten times. J is TRBJ1-1 and V is TRBV9, with D hard to call. The CDR3 is 14 amino acids. Germline loops: CDR1 SGDLS, CDR2 YYNGEE. Trimming took 6 bases from V and 0 from J, leaving 12 bases between them. CDR3 DNA: TGTGCCAGCACGAGAACTCATATGAACACTGAAGCTTTCTTT. Amino acid sequence: CASTRTHMNTEAFF. The whole variable domain, remainder taken from reference TRBV9 and TRBJ1-1, is DSGVTQTPKHLITATGQRVTLRCSPRSGDLSVYWYQQSLDQGLQFLIQYYNGEERAKGNILERFSAQQFPDLHSELNLSSLELGDSALYFCASTRTHMNTEAFFGQGTRLTVV.

The chain couples TRBV3-1 (or the pseudogene TRBV3-2) to TRBJ1-2; TRBD1 aligns across 7 bases. CDR1 is LGHDT, CDR2 YNNKEL, per germline (reference sequence). With 4 bases clipped from V and 2 bases from J, the junction kept 1 base outside the gene matches. The CDR3 has 13 amino acids. CDR3 DNA sequence: TGTGCCAGCAGCCGGGGACAGAACTATGGCTACACCTTC. Protein product: CASSRGQNYGYTF.

The chain recombines TRBV5-4 with TRBJ1-2; the D gene is possibly TRBD1 (5 bases). Trimming cost V 2 bases and J 0 bases, with 11 bases left between them. CDR1 is SGHNT and CDR2 is YYREEE in the germline V gene (reference sequence). The CDR3 is 15 residues long. CDR3 DNA sequence: TGTGCCAGCAGCTTAAACCAGGGTACTAACTATGGCTACACCTTC. Protein sequence: CASSLNQGTNYGYTF.

Comment on this clone: This CDR3 is also generated by other DNA sequences in the sample. The chain has TRBV3-1 (or the pseudogene TRBV3-2) and TRBJ2-5; 10 bases are shared with TRBD2. Germline V gene lookup returns CDR1 LGHDT and CDR2 YNNKEL (reference sequence). J gave up 5 bases and V 1 base, and 4 bases lay outside the gene matches. The CDR3 is made up of 15 amino acids. The CDR3 spells CASSQGLAGGETQYF. The CDR3 DNA reads as TGTGCCAGCAGCCAAGGACTAGCGGGCGGGGAGACCCAGTACTTC.

The CDR3 DNA follows: TGTGCCAGCAGTTTTCTGGCCGGCACAGATACGCAGTATTTT. Translation gives CASSFLAGTDTQYF. The chain carries TRBV28 and TRBJ2-3; D remains ambiguous. CDR1 MDHEN and CDR2 SYDVKM come from the germline V gene. This CDR3 has 14 amino acids. Trimming took off 3 bases at V and 1 base at J, with 8 bases between the two ends.

CDR3 DNA: TGTGCCAGCAGCGCAAGCGGGGGGTCCTCCTACGAGCAGTACTTC. This gives the protein CASSASGGSSYEQYF. The gene calls are TRBV9 and TRBJ2-7; the match to TRBD2 covers 9 bases. Losses at the gene ends were 3 bases for V and 0 bases for J; bases not matched to a gene: 4. Germline CDR1 SGDLS, CDR2 YYNGEE. CDR3 length: 15 residues.

This clone was seen a few times. The chain joins TRBV7-2 to TRBJ1-5, with D possibly TRBD1 on 5 matching bases. Germline V gene lookup returns CDR1 SGHTA and CDR2 FQGNSA. V gave up 5 bases and J gave up 1 base, with 15 bases separating them. CDR3 size: 16 residues. CDR3 in DNA: TGTGCCAGCAGCCCACTCCAGGGATTAAGCAATCAGCCCCAGCATTTT. This gives the protein CASSPLQGLSNQPQHF.

The rearrangement joins TRBV6-5 to TRBJ1-2; TRBD1 matches 10 bases. From germline, CDR1 is MNHEY and CDR2 SVGAGI. The CDR3 runs 15 residues. With 2 bases clipped from V and 4 bases from J, the junction kept 4 bases outside the gene matches. DNA for the CDR3: TGTGCCAGCAGTTACCCGGGACAGGGGTCCTATGGCTACACCTTC. It is translated as CASSYPGQGSYGYTF.

This chain links TRBV7-2 with TRBJ2-3, with D possibly being TRBD2 (5 bases). Germline CDR1 is SGHTA and CDR2 is FQGNSA. Trimming pared 5 bases from V and 4 bases from J, leaving 16 bases between. There are 15 residues in the CDR3. CDR3 sequence (DNA): TGTGCCAGCAGCCCCACTAGTGCGGTGTCAGATACGCAGTATTTT. Translating it yields CASSPTSAVSDTQYF.

The chain links TRBV19 to TRBJ2-2; 9 bases are shared with TRBD1. Germline CDR1 reads LNHDA; CDR2 reads SQIVND (reference sequence). The CDR3 runs 16 residues. V lost 5 bases to trimming and J lost 2 bases; unmatched junction nucleotides: 6. As DNA, the CDR3 is TGTGCCAGTAGTGTACAGGGGGCGGGAAACACCGGGGAGCTGTTTTTT. The encoded protein is CASSVQGAGNTGELFF.

CDR3 sequence (DNA): TGCGCCAGCACAACGTTACAGGGGGGAATGAGTGAAGCTTTCTTT. Its translation: CASTTLQGGMSEAFF. The genes are TRBV5-1 and TRBJ1-1; 8 bases align to TRBD1. The CDR3 covers 15 residues. V was clipped by 6 bases and J by 7 bases; unmatched bases: 14. Germline V CDR1 and CDR2: SGHRS, YFSETQ.

The J gene is TRBJ1-4, the V gene TRBV5-8; D remains unclear. CDR1 is SGHTS and CDR2 is YDEGEE in the germline V gene. CDR3 size: 16 residues. Trimming took off 2 bases at V and 0 bases at J, with 11 bases between the two ends. The DNA of the CDR3 is TGTGCCAGCAGCTTCGGGAGTACCGCAACTAATGAAAAACTGTTTTTT. It codes for CASSFGSTATNEKLFF.

The chain has TRBV19 and TRBJ2-1; 12 nucleotides agree with TRBD2. CDR1 is LNHDA and CDR2 is SQIVND in the germline V gene (reference sequence). This CDR3 has 21 residues. V lost 5 bases and J lost 4; bases outside the gene matches: 21. The CDR3 bases are TGTGCCAGTAGTGAACAAGCTCTAGCGGGGGGGCGAGACCTTCTTTACAATGAGCAGTTCTTC. Residues: CASSEQALAGGRDLLYNEQFF.

The chain links TRBV5-1 to TRBJ2-3, with D unclear. CDR1 is SGHRS and CDR2 is YFSETQ in the germline V gene. The CDR3 is made up of 14 amino acids. With 0 bases removed from V and 4 bases from J, the gap between germline ends came to 9 bases. This CDR3 reads CASSLGQDPDTQYF. CDR3 bases: TGCGCCAGCAGCTTGGGGCAGGATCCAGATACGCAGTATTTT.

On this clone itself: The same CDR3 is also encoded by other DNA sequences in this sample. The chain employs TRBV6-5 and TRBJ1-5; 10 bases fit TRBD1. The CDR3 runs 14 residues. V lost 6 bases and J lost 4; bases outside the gene matches: 3. Germline V gives CDR1 MNHEY, CDR2 SVGAGI. This chain's CDR3 is CASRRTGGNQPQHF. The CDR3 region has the DNA TGTGCCAGCAGAAGGACAGGGGGAAATCAGCCCCAGCATTTT.

The V gene is TRBV5-4, the J gene TRBJ2-1; weak D call: TRBD1 (6 bases). The germline CDR1 and CDR2 sequences are SGHNT and YYREEE (reference sequence). Trimming left V 0 bases short and J 4 bases short, with 11 bases between. The CDR3 covers 15 residues. The CDR3 nucleotides read TGTGCCAGCAGCTTGGTTGGCAGGGGATACAATGAGCAGTTCTTC. It specifies CASSLVGRGYNEQFF.

This clone was picked up a small number of times. This chain links TRBV5-1 with TRBJ1-1, with 9 bases that match TRBD1. Trimming at V came to 8 bases and at J to 1 base, leaving 9 bases not matched to a gene. The CDR3 is 15 amino acids. Germline loops: CDR1 SGHRS, CDR2 YFSETQ. The CDR3 loop reads CASSSTGGSNTEAFF. As DNA, the CDR3 is TGCGCCAGTTCCTCGACAGGGGGATCGAACACTGAAGCTTTCTTT.

This clone was seen more than once but under ten times. The chain carries TRBV24-1 and TRBJ1-4; D may be TRBD1 (5 bases). CDR3 length equals 15 residues. V was pared by 10 bases and J by 0 bases, with 14 bases between. Germline V gives CDR1 KGHDR, CDR2 SFDVKD. The chain's CDR3 is CATGEGSATNEKLFF. CDR3 nucleotides: TGTGCCACGGGGGAGGGGTCGGCAACTAATGAAAAACTGTTTTTT.

V usage is TRBV5-1 and J usage is TRBJ1-3, with 7 bases aligning to TRBD1. V shed 0 bases and J 0 bases; nucleotides not matched to a gene: 9. CDR1 is SGHRS and CDR2 is YFSETQ in the germline V gene. The CDR3 is 18 amino acids. The CDR3 sequence is CASSLEGAGGLSGNTIYF. CDR3 nucleotides: TGCGCCAGCAGCTTGGAGGGGGCCGGAGGCCTCTCTGGAAACACCATATATTTT.

The gene calls are TRBV6-5 and TRBJ2-3; 9 nucleotides match TRBD2. The CDR3 is 14 amino acids. Germline CDR1 is MNHEY and CDR2 is SVGAGI. Trimming took 10 bases from V and 1 from J; bases not matched to a gene: 6. CDR3 bases: TGTGCCACCTTAGCGGGAGTAGGCACAGATACGCAGTATTTT. It encodes CATLAGVGTDTQYF.

This chain links TRBV19 with TRBJ1-1; tentatively, D is TRBD1 (6 bases). From germline, CDR1 is LNHDA and CDR2 SQIVND (reference sequence). Trimming left V 6 bases short and J 4 bases short, with 15 bases between. The length of the CDR3 is 14 residues. The CDR3 loop is CASSPTGRGTEAFF. Written as DNA, the CDR3 is TGTGCCAGTAGCCCCACGGGCAGGGGCACTGAAGCTTTCTTT.

The chain carries TRBV29-1 and TRBJ1-2, with 7 bases aligning to TRBD1. This CDR3 is 11 amino acids long. V lost 6 bases, J lost 2 bases, and 0 bases stayed unmatched. CDR1 is SQVTM and CDR2 is ANQGSEA in the germline V gene. CDR3 protein: CSVGQNYGYTF. The CDR3 region has the DNA TGCAGCGTGGGACAGAACTATGGCTACACCTTC. Full variable domain (rest looked up from reference TRBV29-1 and TRBJ1-2): SAVISQKPSRDICQRGTSLTIQCQVDSQVTMMFWYRQQPGQSLTLIATANQGSEATYESGFVIDKFPISRPNLTFSTLTVSNMSPEDSSIYLCSVGQNYGYTFGSGTRLTVV.

The chain is built from TRBV5-1 and TRBJ2-2; D is unclear. V was pared by 1 base and J by 6 bases, with 7 bases between. Germline V lookup: CDR1 SGHRS, CDR2 YFSETQ. This CDR3 contains 13 residues. CDR3 sequence (DNA): TGCGCCAGCAGCTTGTTCCCGGCCGGGGAGCTGTTTTTT. Protein: CASSLFPAGELFF.